This T cell receptor beta chain was obtained from a study of human thymus T cells. General study results and limits: Related research reported highly overlapping thymic repertoires among unrelated individuals.

V was trimmed by 5 bases and J by 4 bases, leaving 9 bases between them. The V gene's germline CDR1 is SEHNR and CDR2 FQNEAQ (reference sequence). This CDR3 has 12 residues. To note about this clone: Its target is not known.

The table came from immunoSEQ multiplex PCR; TCRdb's copy has only in-frame clones and leaves some out. The data show 78,000 or so clones, approximately 96% seen once. Corrective cardiac operations yielded the resected thymus tissue. The chain links TRBV7-9 to TRBJ2-7; TRBD2 is a possible D gene (5 bases). The clonotype was recovered from a boy less than two years old with a congenital heart defect but otherwise immunologically healthy. The specimen was thymus tissue. The chain's CDR3 is CASSHGIYEQYF. CDR3 in DNA: TGTGCCAGCAGCCACGGGATTTACGAGCAGTACTTC.